A single sample gave rise to the 20 T cell receptor beta chains below, sequenced in a study of a mutant IDH1 vaccine in newly diagnosed glioma. The protocol was immunoSEQ multiplex PCR, while the TCRdb copy is restricted to in-frame clones and leaves out a portion. The sample has some 60,000 clones, 84% seen once. Time point described: week 11, during vaccination. The study gave 300 ug of mutant IDH1 20-mer peptide per vaccine dose, with topical imiquimod. For these receptors, no antigen is known. Sample: PBMCs, taken from a glioma patient whose treatment included an IDH1 peptide vaccine. The receptors come from a man aged 25-40 years with glioma.

The chain uses TRBV21-1 and TRBJ2-5. TRBV21-1 is a documented pseudogene. The CDR3 totals 14 residues. The CDR3 loop is CASSKADGIETQYF. CDR3 DNA sequence: TGTGCCAGCAGCAAAGCAGACGGTATAGAGACCCAGTACTTC.

On this clone itself: In the same sample, other DNA sequences code for this CDR3. The genes are TRBV19 and TRBJ1-1; D is possibly TRBD1 (5 bases). The CDR3 loop spans 13 amino acids. The V and J ends lost 4 bases and 4 bases respectively, with 10 bases between them. CDR1 is LNHDA and CDR2 is SQIVND in the germline V gene (reference sequence). The CDR3 is CASSSRVSTEAFF. The CDR3 nucleotides are TGTGCCAGTAGTAGCAGGGTAAGCACTGAAGCTTTCTTT.

J is TRBJ2-4 and V is TRBV9; unclear D gene. Trimming took off 0 bases at V and 0 bases at J, with 4 bases between the two ends. The CDR3 runs to 14 residues. The germline CDR1 and CDR2 sequences are SGDLS and YYNGEE. This chain's CDR3 is CASSVGLAKNIQYF. In DNA, the CDR3 is TGTGCCAGCAGCGTAGGACTAGCCAAAAACATTCAGTACTTC.

The rearrangement joins TRBV11-2 to TRBJ2-5; no clear D. From germline, CDR1 is SGHAT and CDR2 FQNNGV. V shed 4 bases and J shed 2 bases, with 14 bases lying between them. The CDR3 runs to 15 residues. CDR3 in DNA: TGTGCCAGCAGCTGGCTAACTGGAATACAAGAGACCCAGTACTTC. It encodes CASSWLTGIQETQYF.

V usage is TRBV11-2 and J usage is TRBJ2-5; 8 bases agree with TRBD2. CDR3 size: 15 residues. Trimming took 4 bases from V and 2 from J; bases not matched to a gene: 6. Germline CDR1 and CDR2: SGHAT and FQNNGV. The chain's CDR3 is CASSWSSGVQETQYF. DNA for the CDR3: TGTGCCAGCAGCTGGAGTAGCGGGGTACAAGAGACCCAGTACTTC.

The chain joins TRBV5-1 to TRBJ2-1; 8 positions agree with TRBD2. V lost 0 bases to trimming and J lost 6 bases; unmatched junction nucleotides: 2. Germline CDR1 reads SGHRS; CDR2 reads YFSETQ. The length of the CDR3 is 14 residues. The chain's CDR3 is CASSLASGGNEQFF. The CDR3 coding sequence is TGCGCCAGCAGCTTGGCCAGCGGGGGCAATGAGCAGTTCTTC.

This rearrangement joins TRBV28 to TRBJ2-2; TRBD1 or TRBD2 may be the D gene (5 bases each). V was pared by 5 bases and J by 1 base, with 20 bases between. There are 18 residues in the CDR3. The germline gives CDR1 MDHEN, CDR2 SYDVKM. The CDR3 nucleotides read TGTGCCAGCAGTCTAAAGGTGTGGGACCTCGGGAACACCGGGGAGCTGTTTTTT. Protein: CASSLKVWDLGNTGELFF. Together with reference TRBV28 and TRBJ2-2, the CDR3 gives the full variable domain: DVKVTQSSRYLVKRTGEKVFLECVQDMDHENMFWYRQDPGLGLRLIYFSYDVKMKEKGDIPEGYSVSREKKERFSLILESASTNQTSMYLCASSLKVWDLGNTGELFFGEGSRLTVL.

The CDR3 is CASSWEAWGNNEQFF. In nucleotides, the CDR3 is TGTGCCAGCAGTTGGGAGGCGTGGGGGAACAATGAGCAGTTCTTC. J is TRBJ2-1 and V is TRBV9; tentatively, D is TRBD2 (6 bases). Germline V gene lookup returns CDR1 SGDLS and CDR2 YYNGEE. V was pared by 5 bases and J by 5 bases, with 17 bases between. CDR3 length: 15 residues.

V usage is TRBV7-8 and J usage is TRBJ1-2; possibly TRBD1 for D (6 bases). Looked up from germline, CDR1 is SGHVS and CDR2 is FQNEAQ. V lost 5 bases and J lost 3, with 19 bases in between. The CDR3 is 16 amino acids. The CDR3 region has the DNA TGTGCCAGCAGCCCCGGAGGGGGGGCGTTAGACTATGGCTACACCTTC. Translating gives CASSPGGGALDYGYTF. Filled out from reference TRBV7-8 and TRBJ1-2, the complete variable domain reads GAGVSQSPRYKVAKRGQDVALRCDPISGHVSLFWYQQALGQGPEFLTYFQNEAQLDKSGLPSDRFFAERPEGSVSTLKIQRTQQEDSAVYLCASSPGGGALDYGYTFGSGTRLTVV.

The CDR3 region has the DNA TGTGCCAGCAGTTACCGATACGGACAGATCTACGAGCAGTACTTC. Protein product: CASSYRYGQIYEQYF. The chain has TRBV6-5 and TRBJ2-7, with TRBD1 as a possible D gene (6 bases). The germline V and J ends were trimmed by 2 bases and 3 bases, with 14 bases remaining between them. This CDR3 region has 15 residues. Looked up from germline, CDR1 is MNHEY and CDR2 is SVGAGI.

The chain employs TRBV11-1 and TRBJ2-1; 15 nucleotides match TRBD2. Germline V lookup: CDR1 SGHAT, CDR2 FQDESV (reference sequence). The CDR3 consists of 19 residues. V shed 4 bases and J 4 bases; nucleotides not matched to a gene: 11. Here the CDR3 DNA reads TGTGCCAGCAGCTCGGGGACTAGCGGGAGGAGTTGGGGATACAATGAGCAGTTCTTC. Its translation: CASSSGTSGRSWGYNEQFF.

The table lists this clone with a count of one. The chain recombines TRBV30 with TRBJ1-6; TRBD1 is a possible D gene (6 bases). This CDR3 has 14 residues. The ends were cut back, 4 bases at V and 7 bases at J, with 14 bases in the middle. The germline V gene encodes CDR1 GTSNPN and CDR2 SVGIG (reference sequence). The CDR3 is CAWNKGGSNSPLHF. CDR3 sequence (DNA): TGTGCCTGGAATAAGGGGGGATCGAATTCACCCCTCCACTTT.

The chain recombines TRBV6-1 with TRBJ1-2; 7 positions match TRBD1. In germline, CDR1 is MNHNS, CDR2 SASEGT. The CDR3 consists of 17 residues. The ends lost 3 bases at V and 0 bases at J; junction bases unmatched: 10. CDR3 loop: CASSDLGGRGSNYGYTF. The CDR3 coding sequence is TGTGCCAGCAGTGATCTAGGGGGCCGGGGATCTAACTATGGCTACACCTTC.

V and J are TRBV7-7 and TRBJ2-5, with 7 positions matching TRBD2. Trimming cost V 2 bases and J 4 bases; bases outside gene matches: 7. CDR1 is SSHAT, CDR2 FNYEAQ, per germline (reference sequence). This CDR3 region has 15 residues. The CDR3 bases are TGTGCCAGCAGCTTATCCGGGGGGAGCGGAGAGACCCAGTACTTC. Translation gives CASSLSGGSGETQYF.

The rearrangement joins TRBV18 to TRBJ2-7, with 9 bases that match TRBD1. Trimming cost V 3 bases and J 6 bases; bases outside gene matches: 12. This CDR3 is built from 16 residues. CDR1 is KGHSH, CDR2 LQKENI, per germline. The CDR3 bases are TGTGCCAGCTCACCCCGGACAGGGGCCTCCCGAGTCGAGCAGTACTTC. Amino acid sequence: CASSPRTGASRVEQYF.

The J gene is TRBJ2-1, the V gene TRBV27; perhaps TRBD2 as D (6 bases). This CDR3 contains 15 residues. CDR1 is MNHEY, CDR2 SMNVEV, per germline (reference sequence). V dropped 6 bases and J dropped 1 base, with 13 bases sitting between them. CDR3 loop: CASSPRGRSYNEQFF. The CDR3 nucleotides are TGTGCCAGCAGCCCCCGGGGGAGGTCCTACAATGAGCAGTTCTTC.

This chain joins TRBV27 and TRBJ1-1; D is uncertain. CDR3 length: 16 amino acids. V was trimmed by 8 bases and J by 0 bases, leaving 19 bases between them. The germline V gene encodes CDR1 MNHEY and CDR2 SMNVEV (reference sequence). The CDR3 sequence: CASPTFWGRMNTEAFF. The CDR3 DNA is TGTGCCAGCCCGACCTTCTGGGGAAGGATGAACACTGAAGCTTTCTTT.

This sequence joins TRBV7-9 and TRBJ1-4; no definite D call. Germline V gene sequence: CDR1 SEHNR, CDR2 FQNEAQ (reference sequence). With 1 base removed from V and 3 bases from J, the gap between germline ends came to 12 bases. The CDR3 totals 16 residues. CDR3 protein: CASSLVSGSPNEKLFF. The CDR3 region has the DNA TGTGCCAGCAGCTTAGTTTCCGGGTCCCCTAATGAAAAACTGTTTTTT.

The V call is TRBV5-6, the J call TRBJ2-7; D is undetermined. Germline V gene sequence: CDR1 SGHDT, CDR2 YYEEEE. Trimming left V 1 base short and J 2 bases short, with 7 bases between. The CDR3 has 13 residues. The CDR3 is CASSLMLAYEQYF. The CDR3 coding sequence is TGTGCCAGCAGCTTGATGCTAGCCTACGAGCAGTACTTC.

The chain is built from TRBV11-1 and TRBJ2-1; 11 bases match TRBD2. This CDR3 region has 16 residues. V lost 4 bases, J lost 7 bases, and 9 bases stayed unmatched. Germline V gene sequence: CDR1 SGHAT, CDR2 FQDESV (reference sequence). The DNA for the CDR3 is TGTGCCAGCAGCTCAACCGGGACTAGCGGATTTAATGAGCAGTTCTTC. Its translation: CASSSTGTSGFNEQFF.